This T cell receptor beta chain was observed in a study of cytotoxic CD8 clonotypes in ibrutinib-treated CLL. The CDR3 covers 13 residues. The germline CDR1 and CDR2 sequences are MNHEY and SMNVEV (reference sequence). V was clipped by 3 bases and J by 1 base, with 6 bases between them. The method was immunoSEQ multiplex PCR; TCRdb's version includes in-frame clones alone and lacks a portion of them. This sample has approximately 15,000 clones; around 60% occur once, and the top ten carry around 40%. By sample fraction, this clone is medium-sized. The specimen comprised PBMCs, sampled before ibrutinib treatment. This TCR derives from a human donor with chronic lymphocytic leukemia. This rearrangement joins TRBV27 to TRBJ1-1; D gene ambiguous. The CDR3 loop reads CASSFMSNTEAFF. In DNA form, the CDR3 reads TGTGCCAGCAGTTTCATGTCGAACACTGAAGCTTTCTTT.